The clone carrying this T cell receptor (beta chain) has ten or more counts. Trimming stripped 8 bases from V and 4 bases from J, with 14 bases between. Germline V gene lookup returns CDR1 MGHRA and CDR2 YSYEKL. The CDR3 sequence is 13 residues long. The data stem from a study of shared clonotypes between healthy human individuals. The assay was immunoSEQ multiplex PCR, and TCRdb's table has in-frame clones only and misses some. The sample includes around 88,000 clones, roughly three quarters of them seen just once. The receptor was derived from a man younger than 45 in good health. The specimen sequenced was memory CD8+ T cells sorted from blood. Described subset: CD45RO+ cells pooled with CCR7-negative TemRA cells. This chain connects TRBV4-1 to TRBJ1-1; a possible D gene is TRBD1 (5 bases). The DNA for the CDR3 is TGCGCCAGCTCTATCAGGGAGGTCACTGAAGCTTTCTTT. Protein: CASSIREVTEAFF.